This T cell receptor beta chain came from a study of cytomegalovirus exposure and HLA in healthy donors. PCR used 60 Vbeta primers and 13 Jbeta primers. Sequencing was performed with immunoSEQ multiplex PCR; in TCRdb, only in-frame clones are kept and a portion is missing. Of roughly 71,000 clones listed, 65% to 80% are singletons. This clone was detected a few times. What it binds is unknown. Germline CDR1 and CDR2: SNHLY and FYNNEI. The CDR3 extends over 14 amino acids. The V and J ends lost 3 bases and 5 bases respectively, with 13 bases between them. Overall study findings and caveats: The presence/absence work took it that sequencing depth was about the same across donors. V- and J-gene trimming in TCR beta was tied to a missense DCLRE1C variant by an analysis performed later. CMV serostatus was the sole immune exposure data available. Researchers counted around 180 TCR beta chains as cytomegalovirus-associated.

This clonotype originated in a man between 35 and 55 years old in good health and CMV-seropositive. The sample taken for sequencing was PBMCs. The chain links TRBV2 to TRBJ1-2; maybe TRBD1 (5 bases). CDR3 bases: TGTGCCAGCAGTGAGGAGGAGGGACCTTATGGCTACACCTTC. Translated, it gives CASSEEEGPYGYTF.